The 29 T cell receptor beta chains below were found in one sample sequenced in a study of cytotoxic CD8 clonotypes in ibrutinib-treated CLL. Some clones are missing from TCRdb's copy, which holds only in-frame ones; the method was immunoSEQ multiplex PCR. The sample lists about 140,000 clones; roughly 80% were seen once. The sequencing used PBMCs, collected after 12 months of ibrutinib treatment. These receptors all come from a human donor with chronic lymphocytic leukemia.

This clone was detected only once. The rearrangement uses TRBV2 and TRBJ2-1, with unresolved D. This CDR3 contains 14 residues. V was trimmed by 4 bases and J by 9 bases, leaving 16 bases between them. Germline V gene lookup returns CDR1 SNHLY and CDR2 FYNNEI. The CDR3 DNA reads as TGTGCCAGCAGTGCCCGGGCCCTACCGGGTGAGCAGTTCTTC. Translation: CASSARALPGEQFF.

The rearrangement joins TRBV5-1 to TRBJ2-7, with 8 bases identical to TRBD1. Trimming cost V 1 base and J 2 bases; bases outside gene matches: 2. This CDR3 spans 14 amino acids. The V gene's germline CDR1 is SGHRS and CDR2 YFSETQ. The CDR3 loop reads CASSLTGGTYEQYF. The CDR3 DNA sequence: TGCGCCAGCAGCTTGACAGGGGGGACCTACGAGCAGTACTTC. Variable domain in full (rest from reference TRBV5-1 and TRBJ2-7): KAGVTQTPRYLIKTRGQQVTLSCSPISGHRSVSWYQQTPGQGLQFLFEYFSETQRNKGNFPGRFSGRQFSNSRSEMNVSTLELGDSALYLCASSLTGGTYEQYFGPGTRLTVT.

This clone was counted once. This chain joins TRBV27 and TRBJ2-1; 13 bases are a match to TRBD2. Germline V gene data show CDR1 as MNHEY and CDR2 as SMNVEV (reference sequence). V dropped 2 bases and J dropped 6; count of bases not matched to a gene: 1. The CDR3 sequence is 15 residues long. The CDR3: CASSLTSGGANEQFF. The CDR3, as DNA: TGTGCCAGCAGTTTAACTAGCGGGGGGGCCAATGAGCAGTTCTTC.

This clone was detected only a few times. The CDR3 loop is CASRPTSGANTGELFF. Here the CDR3 DNA reads TGCGCCAGCAGACCGACTAGCGGGGCAAACACCGGGGAGCTGTTTTTT. The chain has TRBV5-1 and TRBJ2-2; TRBD2 matches at 11 bases. The germline V gene encodes CDR1 SGHRS and CDR2 YFSETQ. This CDR3 comprises 16 residues. The V gene end was trimmed by 5 bases and the J gene end by 2 bases; junction bases not matched to a gene: 5.

This chain links TRBV10-1 with TRBJ2-3, with D perhaps TRBD2 (7 bases). The CDR3 is 15 amino acids. V gave up 7 bases and J gave up 2 bases, with 16 bases separating them. Germline lookup yields CDR1 WNHNN and CDR2 SYGVQD (reference sequence). Here the CDR3 reads CASTDGGRNTDTQYF. CDR3 nucleotide sequence: TGCGCCAGCACCGACGGGGGGCGGAACACAGATACGCAGTATTTT.

This chain connects TRBV11-3 to TRBJ2-1, with 9 bases aligning to TRBD1. The CDR3 length is 15 residues. J was trimmed by 7 bases and V by 3 bases; bases with no gene match: 7. Germline CDR1 and CDR2: SGHNT and YENEEA. This CDR3 reads CASSFPWDRENEQFF. The DNA for the CDR3 is TGTGCCAGCAGCTTCCCTTGGGACAGGGAGAATGAGCAGTTCTTC.

This clone appeared once. The V and J genes are TRBV11-3 and TRBJ2-3; 13 positions agree with TRBD2. The CDR3 length is 17 residues. Germline values: CDR1 SGHNT, CDR2 YENEEA. V gave up 3 bases and J gave up 0 bases; unmatched junction bases: 3. Here the CDR3 reads CASSLGLAGTSTDTQYF. In DNA form, the CDR3 reads TGTGCCAGCAGCTTGGGACTAGCGGGGACCAGCACAGATACGCAGTATTTT.

The chain couples TRBV7-6 to TRBJ2-6, with a weak D call TRBD1 (6 bases). The V end lost 1 base, the J end lost 3 bases, and 13 bases lay between the germline ends. The CDR3 is made up of 17 amino acids. The germline V gene has CDR1 SGHVS and CDR2 FNYEAQ. The CDR3 spells CASSLGPGRGGANVLTF. In nucleotides, the CDR3 is TGTGCCAGCAGCTTAGGTCCCGGCAGGGGTGGGGCCAACGTCCTGACTTTC.

The CDR3 is CASSSYEQYF. DNA for the CDR3: TGTGCCAGTAGCTCCTACGAGCAGTACTTC. The V call is TRBV19, the J call TRBJ2-7; D is unresolved. The CDR3 loop spans 10 amino acids. The V and J ends lost 6 bases and 0 bases respectively, with 0 bases between them. Germline values: CDR1 LNHDA, CDR2 SQIVND (reference sequence).

The rearrangement links TRBV6-5 to TRBJ2-3; either TRBD1 or TRBD2 may fit D (5 bases each). The germline V gene encodes CDR1 MNHEY and CDR2 SVGAGI. Trimming shortened V by 5 bases and J by 4 bases, and 16 bases separated the two germline ends. The CDR3 runs 15 residues. CDR3 DNA: TGTGCCAGCAGTGGCTGGGACGGTTGGGCAGATACGCAGTATTTT. Translating gives CASSGWDGWADTQYF.

The V gene is TRBV10-3, the J gene TRBJ2-5; tentative D call: TRBD1 (5 bases). V shed 0 bases and J shed 5 bases, with 13 bases lying between them. The V gene's germline CDR1 is ENHRY and CDR2 SYGVKD. This CDR3 has 15 residues. The CDR3 bases are TGTGCCATCAGTGAGTCGGGGTCGCAGGGCGAGACCCAGTACTTC. This gives the protein CAISESGSQGETQYF.

This clone appeared many times. This chain uses TRBV28 with TRBJ2-7; D might be TRBD1 or TRBD2, each matching 5 bases. V was pared by 3 bases and J by 2 bases, with 20 bases between. Germline assignment: CDR1 MDHEN and CDR2 SYDVKM. There are 17 residues in the CDR3. CDR3 DNA sequence: TGTGCCAGCAGTTTTTGGATAAGTGGGGGTGCTACCTACGAGCAGTACTTC. Residues: CASSFWISGGATYEQYF.

The V call is TRBV19, the J call TRBJ2-7; TRBD2 agrees at 7 bases. This CDR3 comprises 15 residues. With V trimmed by 5 bases and J by 0 bases, 7 bases remained unmatched. Germline loops: CDR1 LNHDA, CDR2 SQIVND (reference sequence). This chain's CDR3 is CASSRPGLGSYEQYF. CDR3 in DNA: TGTGCCAGTAGTCGCCCCGGACTAGGCTCCTACGAGCAGTACTTC.

The chain has TRBV19 and TRBJ2-5; maybe TRBD2 (5 bases). The V gene lost 4 bases and the J gene lost 5 bases, with 20 bases spanning the gap. Germline values: CDR1 LNHDA, CDR2 SQIVND (reference sequence). This CDR3 is built from 16 residues. The CDR3 is CASSTFSGSRGETQYF. CDR3 DNA sequence: TGTGCCAGTAGTACCTTCTCGGGATCTAGAGGGGAGACCCAGTACTTC. Variable domain in full (rest from reference TRBV19 and TRBJ2-5): DGGITQSPKYLFRKEGQNVTLSCEQNLNHDAMYWYRQDPGQGLRLIYYSQIVNDFQKGDIAEGYSVSREKKESFPLTVTSAQKNPTAFYLCASSTFSGSRGETQYFGPGTRLLVL.

In its sample, this clone was seen once. The chain carries TRBV30 and TRBJ1-2; 8 nucleotides line up with TRBD1. CDR1 is GTSNPN and CDR2 is SVGIG in the germline V gene (reference sequence). Unmatched junction bases numbered 7, after V lost 2 bases and J lost 5 bases. This CDR3 has 14 amino acids. CDR3 residues: CAWSRRDRRYGYTF. The DNA for the CDR3 is TGTGCCTGGAGTCGCCGGGACAGGAGATATGGCTACACCTTC.

The V and J genes are TRBV4-3 and TRBJ1-5; no clear D. This CDR3 region has 13 residues. The germline V gene has CDR1 LGHNA and CDR2 YSLEER. V dropped 0 bases and J dropped 11 bases, with 11 bases sitting between them. The CDR3 reads CASSQERAYSQHF. The CDR3 region has the DNA TGCGCCAGCAGCCAAGAGCGGGCCTATTCCCAGCATTTT.

This rearrangement joins TRBV28 to TRBJ2-1; 13 bases are shared with TRBD2. The trim removed 4 bases at V and 6 bases at J, leaving 6 bases unmatched. Germline CDR1 MDHEN, CDR2 SYDVKM. This CDR3 region has 16 residues. CDR3 amino acids: CASSSWTSGGSNEQFF. The DNA of the CDR3 is TGTGCCAGCAGTTCCTGGACTAGCGGGGGTTCCAATGAGCAGTTCTTC.

V gene TRBV7-3 combines with J gene TRBJ2-1; 7 nucleotides align to TRBD2. With V trimmed by 4 bases and J by 4 bases, 10 bases remained unmatched. The CDR3 extends over 16 amino acids. Looked up from germline, CDR1 is SGHTA and CDR2 is FQGTGA. DNA for the CDR3: TGTGCCAGCAGCTCACTGCCTAGCGGACCGTACAATGAGCAGTTCTTC. Its protein product is CASSSLPSGPYNEQFF.

This rearrangement joins TRBV28 to TRBJ1-2; D unclear. CDR3 length: 14 residues. Germline CDR1 is MDHEN and CDR2 is SYDVKM. The V end was cut by 4 bases, the J end by 0 bases, with 9 bases between. In DNA form, the CDR3 reads TGTGCCAGCAGTTCCCCGGCCCCTAACTATGGCTACACCTTC. This sequence encodes CASSSPAPNYGYTF.

The chain carries TRBV5-1 and TRBJ2-2; 9 nucleotides agree with TRBD2. Trimming took 2 bases from V and 4 from J; bases not matched to a gene: 6. The CDR3 covers 16 residues. CDR1 and CDR2 (germline): SGHRS, YFSETQ. As DNA, the CDR3 is TGCGCCAGCAGCTTTTTGAGCGGGGGGATCACCGGGGAGCTGTTTTTT. As protein: CASSFLSGGITGELFF.

The chain links TRBV21-1 to TRBJ2-7; the DNA was not compared with TRBD2, the D call given in the table. TRBV21-1 is shown as a pseudogene. This CDR3 is built from 17 residues. The CDR3 loop reads CASSKLIRTSGTYEQYF. The CDR3 DNA is TGTGCCAGCAGCAAATTGATCCGGACTAGCGGGACGTACGAGCAGTACTTC.

The rearrangement links TRBV15 to TRBJ1-6; 8 nucleotides match TRBD1. Per germline, CDR1 LNHNV and CDR2 YYDKDF (reference sequence). The CDR3 is 19 residues long. V shed 1 base and J 8 bases; nucleotides not matched to a gene: 16. The CDR3 loop is CATSRAVTRVTGGDSPLHF. The CDR3, as DNA: TGTGCCACCAGCAGAGCCGTTACTAGAGTAACAGGGGGGGATTCACCCCTCCACTTT.

V gene TRBV4-3 combines with J gene TRBJ2-2; TRBD2 matches 10 bases. The CDR3 is made up of 17 amino acids. CDR1 and CDR2 (germline): LGHNA, YSLEER. V trimming: 0 bases; J trimming: 6 bases; junction bases outside the gene matches: 7. CDR3 DNA: TGCGCCAGCAGCCAAGATTCGTTAGCGGGAGGATCCGGGGAGCTGTTTTTT. As protein: CASSQDSLAGGSGELFF.

This chain joins TRBV4-1 and TRBJ2-7; D unresolved. V lost 4 bases and J lost 1, with 17 bases in between. The CDR3 contains 16 residues. CDR1 MGHRA and CDR2 YSYEKL come from the germline V gene. The CDR3 sequence: CASSLGSDRVSYEQYF. DNA of the CDR3: TGCGCCAGCAGCCTCGGGTCCGACCGCGTATCCTACGAGCAGTACTTC.

The J gene is TRBJ2-7, the V gene TRBV5-1; D might be TRBD2 (7 bases). The CDR3 totals 15 residues. The germline V gene has CDR1 SGHRS and CDR2 YFSETQ. Trimming took 7 bases from V and 5 from J, leaving 22 bases between them. CDR3 amino acids: CASRAGGPYLDEQYF. Written as DNA, the CDR3 is TGCGCCAGCCGAGCCGGGGGGCCATATCTAGACGAGCAGTACTTC.

The chain carries TRBV6-4 and TRBJ2-2; TRBD1 matches at 7 bases. Germline V gives CDR1 MRHNA, CDR2 SNTAGT. This CDR3 comprises 14 residues. The J segment lost 5 bases and the V segment lost 6 bases, leaving 6 bases of the junction unmatched. This CDR3 is CASSKQGRTGELFF. CDR3 bases: TGTGCCAGCAGCAAACAGGGGCGGACCGGGGAGCTGTTTTTT.

The chain recombines TRBV2 with TRBJ2-7; tentatively, D is TRBD1 (5 bases). V lost 0 bases and J lost 2, with 14 bases in between. The CDR3 length is 16 residues. Germline V gene data show CDR1 as SNHLY and CDR2 as FYNNEI. CDR3 coding DNA: TGTGCCAGCAGTGAAGCGGCAGGGATTAGGGCCTACGAGCAGTACTTC. It is translated as CASSEAAGIRAYEQYF.

Only one count was recorded for this clone. This chain links TRBV6-6 with TRBJ1-2; TRBD1 matches 9 bases. Losses at the gene ends were 6 bases for V and 3 bases for J; bases not matched to a gene: 11. CDR3 length: 16 amino acids. Germline V gene sequence: CDR1 MNHNY, CDR2 SVGAGI (reference sequence). The CDR3 DNA sequence: TGTGCCAGCAGAGGACAGGGGCTACTCCTAGACTATGGCTACACCTTC. Residues: CASRGQGLLLDYGYTF.

The chain is built from TRBV5-8 and TRBJ1-5; D possibly corresponds to TRBD1 (6 bases). Germline CDR1 and CDR2: SGHTS and YDEGEE. V dropped 4 bases and J dropped 2 bases, with 13 bases sitting between them. The CDR3 extends over 15 amino acids. The CDR3 DNA reads TGTGCCAGCAGCGCCGGGGGGCAGCGCAATCAGCCCCAGCATTTT. Residues: CASSAGGQRNQPQHF.